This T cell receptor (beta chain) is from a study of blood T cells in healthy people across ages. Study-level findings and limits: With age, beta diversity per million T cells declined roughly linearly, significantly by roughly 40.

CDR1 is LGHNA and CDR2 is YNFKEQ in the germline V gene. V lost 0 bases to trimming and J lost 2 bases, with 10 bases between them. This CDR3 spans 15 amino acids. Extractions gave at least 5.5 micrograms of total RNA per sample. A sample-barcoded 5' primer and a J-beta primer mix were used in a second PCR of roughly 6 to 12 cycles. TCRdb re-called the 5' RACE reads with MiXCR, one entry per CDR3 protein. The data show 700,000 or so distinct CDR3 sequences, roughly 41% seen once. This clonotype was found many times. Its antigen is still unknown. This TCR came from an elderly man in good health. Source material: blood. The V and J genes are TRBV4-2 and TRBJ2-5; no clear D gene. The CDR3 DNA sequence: TGTGCCAGCAGCCAAGATAGGTCAGCTCAAGAGACCCAGTACTTC. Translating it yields CASSQDRSAQETQYF.